This is a list of T cell receptor beta chains from one sample in a study of cytomegalovirus exposure and HLA in healthy donors. Clones were read by immunoSEQ multiplex PCR, and TCRdb kept only the in-frame ones, dropping some. The table lists about 130,000 clones, with approximately 1.7% in the top ten. Sequenced: PBMCs. The receptors were gathered from a man younger than 35 in good health and CMV-seronegative. The CDR3 runs from the conserved cysteine through the conserved F or W. Fields, in order: V gene, J gene, D gene, CDR3 protein, CDR3 DNA. A D gene is named only where the DNA matches it firmly.

>TRBV29-1|TRBJ1-2|NA
CSVEDRDGYTF
TGCAGCGTTGAAGACAGGGATGGCTACACCTTC
>TRBV5-1|TRBJ1-1|NA
CASSLSGQLNTEAFF
TGCGCCAGCAGCCTCTCTGGACAGTTGAACACTGAAGCTTTCTTT
>TRBV28|TRBJ2-7|NA
CASRVTGEQYF
TGTGCCAGCAGGGTCACGGGTGAGCAGTACTTC
>TRBV5-4|TRBJ1-1|NA
CASSFGVAEAFF
TGTGCCAGCAGCTTTGGAGTCGCTGAAGCTTTCTTT
>TRBV7-3|TRBJ2-1|TRBD1
CASSLIGQGAENEQFF
TGTGCCAGCAGCTTAATTGGGCAGGGGGCGGAGAATGAGCAGTTCTTC
>TRBV5-1|TRBJ2-7|TRBD2
CASSPGLVHEQYF
TGCGCCAGCAGCCCGGGACTAGTACACGAGCAGTACTTC
>TRBV19|TRBJ1-6|TRBD1
CASSEGTGSSYNSPLHF
TGTGCCAGTAGTGAGGGGACAGGGAGCTCCTATAATTCACCCCTCCACTTT
>TRBV9|TRBJ2-1|TRBD2
CASSAIGTNGNEQFF
TGTGCCAGCAGCGCCATCGGGACTAACGGAAATGAGCAGTTCTTC
>TRBV4-3|TRBJ1-6|NA
CASRAGTTDNSPLHF
TGCGCCAGCAGGGCCGGGACAACGGATAATTCACCCCTCCACTTT
>TRBV5-6|TRBJ2-3|TRBD1
CASSPPGTVSGDTQYF
TGTGCCAGCAGCCCGCCAGGGACAGTTTCAGGAGATACGCAGTATTTT
>TRBV7-9|TRBJ1-5|TRBD1
CASSSTGGNQPQHF
TGTGCCAGCAGCTCGACAGGGGGCAACCAGCCCCAGCATTTT
>TRBV27|TRBJ2-1|TRBD2
CASISYGTKTYNEQFF
TGTGCCAGCATATCATACGGGACTAAAACCTACAATGAGCAGTTCTTC
>TRBV28|TRBJ2-3|TRBD1
CASSSDRGTDTQYF
TGTGCCAGCAGTTCGGACAGGGGCACAGATACGCAGTATTTT
>TRBV7-9|TRBJ2-3|NA
CASSLGGDRTDTQYF
TGTGCCAGCAGCTTAGGGGGGGACCGCACAGATACGCAGTATTTT
>TRBV6-5|TRBJ2-7|NA
CASRTSSGEQYF
TGTGCCAGCAGAACAAGTTCGGGCGAGCAGTACTTC
>TRBV2|TRBJ1-5|NA
CARKPSRHNQPQHF
TGTGCCAGAAAGCCGTCCAGACACAATCAGCCCCAGCATTTT
>TRBV4-3|TRBJ1-3|TRBD1
CASSQKDRGWDTIYF
TGCGCCAGCAGCCAAAAGGACAGGGGGTGGGACACCATATATTTT
>TRBV28|TRBJ1-2|NA
CASRTVGDYGYTF
TGTGCCAGCAGAACTGTAGGGGACTACGGCTACACCTTC
>TRBV5-1|TRBJ2-3|NA
CASSLGYRVVVDTQYF
TGCGCCAGCAGCTTGGGATACAGGGTGGTGGTAGATACGCAGTATTTT
>TRBV5-1|TRBJ1-1|NA
CASSLGAATTEAFF
TGCGCCAGCAGCTTGGGGGCAGCTACCACTGAAGCTTTCTTT
>TRBV28|TRBJ1-2|NA
CASRNPRQRNYGYTF
TGTGCCAGCAGAAACCCAAGACAGCGAAATTATGGCTACACCTTC
>TRBV6-1|TRBJ2-5|NA
CAIHTAEQYF
TGTGCCATTCATACAGCTGAGCAGTACTTC
>TRBV7-9|TRBJ1-4|TRBD1
CASSLPGTGYDEKLFF
TGTGCCAGCAGCCTTCCCGGGACAGGCTATGATGAAAAACTGTTTTTT
>TRBV13|TRBJ2-3|NA
CASSFEAGSTDTQYF
TGTGCCAGCAGCTTTGAAGCAGGGAGCACAGATACGCAGTATTTT
>TRBV19|TRBJ2-4|NA
CASSIAQVQYF
TGTGCCAGTAGTATAGCGCAGGTTCAGTACTTC
>TRBV9|TRBJ2-3|TRBD2
CASSASGGAPDTQYF
TGTGCCAGCAGCGCCAGCGGGGGGGCCCCAGATACGCAGTATTTT
>TRBV6-5|TRBJ2-7|TRBD1
CASRDISGQGSFYF
TGTGCCAGCAGGGATATTTCGGGACAGGGATCTTTTTACTTC
>TRBV30|TRBJ1-1|NA
CAWSVPQGLQAEAFF
TGTGCCTGGAGTGTACCCCAGGGGCTCCAGGCTGAAGCTTTCTTT